What follows is one TCR beta chain and its context. Relative to its sample, this clonotype is medium-sized (0.01 to 0.1%). The specificity of this receptor is unknown. No quality values exist for individual bases; no much larger clone is one base distant. Library method: UMI-ligation and nested PCR. The ligated cDNA was amplified in four rounds of PCR with nested alpha and beta constant region primers together with the SP2 primer. TCR RNA was reverse transcribed with SuperScript IV using alpha and beta constant region primers for the blood and skin samples. An oligonucleotide carrying the Illumina SP2 primer and a UMI was ligated to the cDNA 3' end using T4 RNA ligase 1. To prevent hairpin formation, the 12-nucleotide UMI was made up of two random hexamers with an eight-base spacer between them. From the second PCR onward, the TCR alpha and beta chain libraries were handled separately, and dual indexing was used for multiplexing. After pooling, the indexed libraries were analyzed by capillary electrophoresis and sequenced on either an Illumina MiSeq or NextSeq. Libraries were spiked with PhiX DNA at about 5-7.5% so that base diversity was increased and cluster recognition was improved. Under the source paper's analysis protocol: Demultiplexor pulled UMIs out of read 2, joined the UMIs with the TCR sequence from read 1, and separated reads according to sample indices. V and J genes and V-J junctions were identified by Decombinator, and each TCR was assigned a five-part identifier that included V and J deletions. UMIs were used by Collapsinator to correct sequencing errors and PCR amplification heterogeneity, so that a UMI-based abundance was obtained for each TCR. Identifiers were converted to nucleotide sequence by CDR3Translator and translated to amino acids, and CDR3 regions were extracted on the basis of terminal motifs. After normalization to the amount of input RNA, error-corrected alpha and beta TCR counts from blood and skin were compared. TCRdb trimmed the raw reads at Q25, called clones with MiXCR and kept productive beta chains. Every distinct CDR3 protein forms one entry, paired with its most common genes and DNA. TCRdb's processing, not the authors', yielded these V and J calls. The sample has roughly 14,000 distinct CDR3 sequences on record, about 5% of them singletons. The top ten clonotypes cover under 9.5% of the sample.

The record originates from a study of naive and memory T cell subsets (dated by TCRdb to 2016 to 2017). For the wider study: The figure summarizing these samples reported ten or so blood donors, 7 tuberculin skin test biopsies and 3 saline control biopsies. Skin biopsies were taken from tuberculin skin test sites or from saline-injected control sites and were processed for RNA extraction as described before. Usually PCR2 was run as a SYBR Green qPCR and stopped at a set threshold, although low-input samples could use end-point PCR (about 6 cycles) instead. Results the study describes overall, beyond this receptor: The paper did not give details of skin biopsy collection and RNA processing, instead referencing earlier studies for those details. TCR sequences were reportedly recovered from both types of skin biopsy, with far more TCRs being found at tuberculin skin test sites. The potential sensitivity of the RNA-based method to TCR transcript changes with T cell activation and differentiation was acknowledged. Higher TCR numbers at tuberculin skin test sites were interpreted as T cell infiltration of a delayed type IV hypersensitivity reaction.

The treatment or condition tag for this specimen amounts to: skin biopsy from PPD injection site in Mantoux-positive individual. A robust, sensitive protocol for the amplification, sequencing and analysis of TCRs was described in the study, in which 3' ligation of a UMI-containing oligonucleotide to TCR cDNA was used. Tuberculin skin test biopsies came from sites injected with PPD in individuals with a positive Mantoux test. Total RNA was treated with RQ1 DNase, without cell sorting, prior to reverse transcription, with an input of 1 to 1000 ng being targeted. Libraries were prepared from skin biopsies and whole blood so that pipeline robustness could be tested in samples in which T cells form a minority population. The CDR3 runs 14 amino acids, cysteine and phenylalanine included. Only the CDR3 portion is preserved as DNA: 42 bases, with reading frame beginning at the first base. V was cut back by 1 base and J by 5 bases, leaving a gap of 12 bases between them. CDR1 SGHRS and CDR2 YFSETQ were looked up in the germline V gene.

The source material was skin, sampled from a tuberculin skin test site. This receptor was taken from an adult in good health. This chain is built from TRBV5-1 and TRBJ2-5; tentative D gene TRBD2, with 7 bases matching. CDR3 reads: CASSLRGARETQYF. The DNA sequence is given as TGCGCCAGCAGCTTGCGGGGGGCCAGGGAGACCCAGTACTTC. The full variable domain, completed from the reference TRBV5-1 and TRBJ2-5 proteins outside the CDR3, reads KAGVTQTPRYLIKTRGQQVTLSCSPISGHRSVSWYQQTPGQGLQFLFEYFSETQRNKGNFPGRFSGRQFSNSRSEMNVSTLELGDSALYLCASSLRGARETQYFGPGTRLLVL.